Listed below are T cell receptor beta chains from one sample, sequenced in a study of blood T cell repertoires in COVID-19. TCRdb's table, derived via immunoSEQ multiplex PCR, lists solely in-frame clones and lacks some. The profile covers about 270,000 clones, with around 90% appearing a single time and approximately 3% taken by the ten largest. Sequenced: PBMCs or T cells enriched from blood (not recorded which). These receptors all come from a woman aged 45 to 65 who had recovered from COVID-19. Both conserved end residues are trimmed from each CDR3. Where a row states a size, it is once, few, many or the class of an expanded clone; other rows omit it.

V: TRBV9; size: NA; J: TRBJ2-5; CDR3: ASSVVAGGYQETQY
V: TRBV19; size: NA; J: TRBJ2-7; CDR3: ASNSGEQY
V: TRBV6-2/TRBV6-3; size: NA; J: TRBJ1-2; CDR3: ASSPRTVYGYT
V: TRBV27; size: NA; J: TRBJ2-7; CDR3: ASSLYPAAGGLSYEQY
V: TRBV24-1; size: NA; J: TRBJ1-2; CDR3: ATSDRSRTGNYGYT
V: TRBV6-6; size: NA; J: TRBJ2-2; CDR3: ASSFSDRSTGELF
V: TRBV7-2; size: NA; J: TRBJ1-5; CDR3: ASSEDPPGVNQPQH
V: TRBV7-9; size: NA; J: TRBJ2-7; CDR3: ASRESGVDEQY
V: TRBV28; size: NA; J: TRBJ1-2; CDR3: ASTTMGGGYT
V: TRBV5-4; size: NA; J: TRBJ2-3; CDR3: ASSRDRVITDTQY
V: TRBV4-3; size: once; J: TRBJ1-2; CDR3: ASSQERNYGYT
V: TRBV7-3; size: NA; J: TRBJ2-3; CDR3: ASSPRTSGADTQY
V: TRBV11-3; size: NA; J: TRBJ1-6; CDR3: ASSLPLGAQGTNSPLH
V: TRBV19; size: NA; J: TRBJ1-6; CDR3: ASSDRDSLISPLH
V: TRBV19; size: NA; J: TRBJ2-5; CDR3: ASSPGQPQETQY
V: TRBV20-1; size: NA; J: TRBJ2-1; CDR3: SASFSGSSYNEQF
V: TRBV24-1; size: NA; J: TRBJ2-5; CDR3: ATGLAGALNWETQY
V: TRBV3-1/TRBV3-2; size: NA; J: TRBJ1-1; CDR3: ASSLRTGANTEAF
V: TRBV5-1; size: NA; J: TRBJ1-2; CDR3: ASSLDDTNTNYGYT
V: TRBV30; size: NA; J: TRBJ2-4; CDR3: AWSVGGYAKNIQY
V: TRBV10-3; size: once; J: TRBJ2-5; CDR3: AISRTSGTETQY
V: TRBV18; size: NA; J: TRBJ1-4; CDR3: ASSPLQAATNEKLF
V: TRBV3-1/TRBV3-2; size: NA; J: TRBJ2-6; CDR3: ASSQEIAGWGAAGANVLT
V: TRBV4-1; size: NA; J: TRBJ2-1; CDR3: ASSQTSGSRNEQF
V: TRBV28; size: NA; J: TRBJ2-3; CDR3: ASRTPGTPRNTDTQY
V: TRBV6-5; size: NA; J: TRBJ2-1; CDR3: ASGVKAGVGHEQF
V: TRBV18; size: NA; J: TRBJ2-1; CDR3: ASANRTGGMGF
V: TRBV4-2; size: NA; J: TRBJ1-4; CDR3: ASSQDGTPTAAGEKLF
V: TRBV19; size: NA; J: TRBJ1-2; CDR3: ASSMRLYGYT
V: TRBV6-5; size: NA; J: TRBJ1-1; CDR3: ASSSLEGRNTEAF
V: TRBV7-9; size: NA; J: TRBJ1-1; CDR3: ASSLLGGNTEAF
V: TRBV5-1; size: NA; J: TRBJ2-3; CDR3: ASSSTDTQY
V: TRBV7-9; size: NA; J: TRBJ2-2; CDR3: ASSLNLNTGELF
V: TRBV6-2/TRBV6-3; size: NA; J: TRBJ2-7; CDR3: ASSTIAGVYEQY
V: TRBV5-6; size: NA; J: TRBJ2-1; CDR3: ASSLVLTSGKGNEQF
V: TRBV18; size: once; J: TRBJ1-3; CDR3: ASSQQASGNTIY
V: TRBV7-7; size: NA; J: TRBJ2-1; CDR3: ASSPGLAGVGEQF
V: TRBV27; size: NA; J: TRBJ2-1; CDR3: ASTPASGRASYNEQF
V: TRBV5-1; size: NA; J: TRBJ2-1; CDR3: ASSVAGVSEQF
V: TRBV4-2; size: NA; J: TRBJ2-1; CDR3: ASSQKLAGGGEQF
V: TRBV2; size: few; J: TRBJ1-5; CDR3: ASSGQARDNQPQH
V: TRBV6-5; size: NA; J: TRBJ2-7; CDR3: ASPEDNNEQY
V: TRBV9; size: NA; J: TRBJ1-6; CDR3: ASSVAGGQNSPLH
V: TRBV4-3; size: NA; J: TRBJ2-2; CDR3: ASSQETGVTGELF
V: TRBV28; size: NA; J: TRBJ1-2; CDR3: ASSQRSTGTDYGYT
V: TRBV18; size: NA; J: TRBJ2-7; CDR3: ASSPLEIGEQY
V: TRBV30; size: NA; J: TRBJ2-1; CDR3: AWSEGDGNEQF
V: TRBV7-6; size: few; J: TRBJ1-3; CDR3: ASSRGHGNTIY
V: TRBV6-5; size: NA; J: TRBJ2-1; CDR3: ASSPGLTGYNEQF
V: TRBV6-5; size: NA; J: TRBJ1-5; CDR3: ASSAGGLENQPQH